This is a list of T cell receptor beta chains from one sample in a study of T cell responses to AZD1222 COVID-19 vaccine. Clones were sequenced by immunoSEQ multiplex PCR, and TCRdb holds only the in-frame ones, with some missing. The data show approximately 120,000 clones, around 92% seen once. Sample: peripheral blood, taken on day 0 of AZD1222 vaccination. These receptors all stem from an adult in good health. The CDR3 runs from the conserved cysteine through the conserved F or W. A D gene is named only where the DNA matches it firmly. The listing skips clone size in some rows; elsewhere it reads once, few, many or a size class.

V gene: TRBV6-5; J gene: TRBJ1-2; clone size: once; D gene: TRBD1; CDR3 DNA: TGTGCCAGCAGGGGGACAGGGGGGGATAATGGCTACACCTTC; CDR3 protein: CASRGTGGDNGYTF
V gene: TRBV12-3/TRBV12-4; J gene: TRBJ1-2; clone size: .; D gene: .; CDR3 DNA: TGTGCCAGCAGCAACGACAGCATTTATGGCTACACCTTC; CDR3 protein: CASSNDSIYGYTF
V gene: TRBV5-6; J gene: TRBJ1-1; clone size: .; D gene: .; CDR3 DNA: TGTGCCAGCAGCCGTTCAAACTGGGGCACTGAAGCTTTCTTT; CDR3 protein: CASSRSNWGTEAFF
V gene: TRBV10-3; J gene: TRBJ2-7; clone size: .; D gene: .; CDR3 DNA: TGTGCCATCGGTCGCGTGACCGCTCCTTACGAGCAGTACTTC; CDR3 protein: CAIGRVTAPYEQYF
V gene: TRBV9; J gene: TRBJ1-1; clone size: .; D gene: .; CDR3 DNA: TGTGCCAGCAACCGACAGAACACTGAAGCTTTCTTT; CDR3 protein: CASNRQNTEAFF
V gene: TRBV13; J gene: TRBJ2-1; clone size: once; D gene: TRBD2; CDR3 DNA: TGTGCCAGCAGCTCCCCGGGACTAGATGACAATGAGCAGTTCTTC; CDR3 protein: CASSSPGLDDNEQFF
V gene: TRBV28; J gene: TRBJ2-7; clone size: .; D gene: .; CDR3 DNA: TGTGCCAGCAGTTTATTGCGTCCCACCTACGAGCAGTACTTC; CDR3 protein: CASSLLRPTYEQYF
V gene: TRBV27; J gene: TRBJ2-1; clone size: .; D gene: TRBD2; CDR3 DNA: TGTGCCAGCAGTTTTAGCGGGAGAGTTGAGCAGTTCTTC; CDR3 protein: CASSFSGRVEQFF
V gene: TRBV19; J gene: TRBJ1-5; clone size: .; D gene: .; CDR3 DNA: TGTGCCAGTAGTATAGAAGGGGATCAGCCCCAGCATTTT; CDR3 protein: CASSIEGDQPQHF
V gene: TRBV25-1; J gene: TRBJ2-7; clone size: once; D gene: TRBD1; CDR3 DNA: TGTGCCAGCAGTGAAGGGGACAGGGGTAACGAGCAGTACTTC; CDR3 protein: CASSEGDRGNEQYF
V gene: TRBV7-9; J gene: TRBJ2-5; clone size: .; D gene: TRBD2; CDR3 DNA: TGTGCCAGCAGCAAACTAGCGGGAACTCGAGAGACCCAGTACTTC; CDR3 protein: CASSKLAGTRETQYF
V gene: TRBV5-6; J gene: TRBJ2-2; clone size: .; D gene: .; CDR3 DNA: TGTGCCAGCAGCTTCGGTACAGGGTCGGGTACCGGGGAGCTGTTTTTT; CDR3 protein: CASSFGTGSGTGELFF
V gene: TRBV7-2; J gene: TRBJ1-1; clone size: .; D gene: .; CDR3 DNA: TGTGCCAGCAGCTTAGTTCCGGGGAACACTGAAGCTTTCTTT; CDR3 protein: CASSLVPGNTEAFF
V gene: TRBV9; J gene: TRBJ2-7; clone size: .; D gene: TRBD1; CDR3 DNA: TGTGCCAGCAGCGGACGGGACAGGGCCAACGAGCAGTACTTC; CDR3 protein: CASSGRDRANEQYF
V gene: TRBV6-4; J gene: TRBJ2-3; clone size: few; D gene: .; CDR3 DNA: TGTGCCAGCAGTGAAGGGGTTACTAGCACAGATACGCAGTATTTT; CDR3 protein: CASSEGVTSTDTQYF
V gene: TRBV7-2; J gene: TRBJ1-1; clone size: .; D gene: .; CDR3 DNA: TGTGCCAGCAGCTTGTTCTCTGTACGGACGAACACTGAAGCTTTCTTT; CDR3 protein: CASSLFSVRTNTEAFF
V gene: TRBV24-1; J gene: TRBJ2-3; clone size: .; D gene: TRBD2; CDR3 DNA: TGTGCCACCAGTGGGAGGCTGCCTAGCGGGAGGGCCCCAACCCCCGTAGATACGCAGTATTTT; CDR3 protein: CATSGRLPSGRAPTPVDTQYF
V gene: TRBV5-1; J gene: TRBJ2-1; clone size: .; D gene: .; CDR3 DNA: TGCGCCAGCTCTCTGGGGGGCGGAGTTTCCTACAATGAGCAGTTCTTC; CDR3 protein: CASSLGGGVSYNEQFF
V gene: TRBV9; J gene: TRBJ2-5; clone size: .; D gene: .; CDR3 DNA: TGTGCCAGCAGCATGTACGGAAGGGAAGAGACCCAGTACTTC; CDR3 protein: CASSMYGREETQYF
V gene: TRBV28; J gene: TRBJ2-5; clone size: .; D gene: .; CDR3 DNA: TGTGCCAGCAGTTCGGGGACAAAGGTAGAGACCCAGTACTTC; CDR3 protein: CASSSGTKVETQYF
V gene: TRBV19; J gene: TRBJ1-4; clone size: .; D gene: .; CDR3 DNA: TGTGCCAGTAGTCACAGCCCTGAAAAACTGTTTTTT; CDR3 protein: CASSHSPEKLFF
V gene: TRBV18; J gene: TRBJ2-1; clone size: .; D gene: TRBD2; CDR3 DNA: TGTGCCAGCTCACCAGGACTAAGCGGGGGGTACAATGAGCAGTTCTTC; CDR3 protein: CASSPGLSGGYNEQFF
V gene: TRBV4-3; J gene: TRBJ2-7; clone size: .; D gene: .; CDR3 DNA: TGCGCCAGCAGCCAAGATTCCAGGGTTCCCTACGAGCAGTACTTC; CDR3 protein: CASSQDSRVPYEQYF
V gene: TRBV5-1; J gene: TRBJ1-2; clone size: .; D gene: .; CDR3 DNA: TGCGCCAGCAGCTCGGGCCGTGGAGGGGGCTACACCTTC; CDR3 protein: CASSSGRGGGYTF
V gene: TRBV27; J gene: TRBJ2-2; clone size: .; D gene: TRBD2; CDR3 DNA: TGTGCCAGCAAGCTAGCGGGACCGAACACCGGGGAGCTGTTTTTT; CDR3 protein: CASKLAGPNTGELFF
V gene: TRBV7-9; J gene: TRBJ2-5; clone size: once; D gene: .; CDR3 DNA: TGTGCCAGCAGCCAAACCTTCCGAGAGACCCAGTACTTC; CDR3 protein: CASSQTFRETQYF
V gene: TRBV5-1; J gene: TRBJ1-1; clone size: .; D gene: TRBD1; CDR3 DNA: TGCGCCAGCAGTCAAACAGGGGGCTTAACTGAAGCTTTCTTT; CDR3 protein: CASSQTGGLTEAFF
V gene: TRBV7-2; J gene: TRBJ2-7; clone size: few; D gene: .; CDR3 DNA: TGTGCCAGCAGCTCCTCTCTCTACGAGCAGTACTTC; CDR3 protein: CASSSSLYEQYF
V gene: TRBV7-2; J gene: TRBJ2-3; clone size: .; D gene: TRBD2; CDR3 DNA: TGTGCCAGCAGCTTAGAACGAGCGGGAGGATCCCCAGATACGCAGTATTTT; CDR3 protein: CASSLERAGGSPDTQYF
V gene: TRBV24-1; J gene: TRBJ1-1; clone size: .; D gene: .; CDR3 DNA: TGTGCCACCAGTGATTTGACAGGGAGTGAAGCTTTCTTT; CDR3 protein: CATSDLTGSEAFF
V gene: TRBV7-9; J gene: TRBJ1-2; clone size: .; D gene: .; CDR3 DNA: TGTGCCAGCAGCCCAAGGACAGAGGCCTATGGCTACACCTTC; CDR3 protein: CASSPRTEAYGYTF
V gene: TRBV7-9; J gene: TRBJ2-7; clone size: .; D gene: TRBD1; CDR3 DNA: TGTGCCAGCACTTTTTACCGGGACAGGGGGTTCTACGAGCAGTACTTC; CDR3 protein: CASTFYRDRGFYEQYF
V gene: TRBV18; J gene: TRBJ1-2; clone size: .; D gene: .; CDR3 DNA: TGTGCCAGCTCACCATATAGGCCGGCAGAGGATAACTATGGCTACACCTTC; CDR3 protein: CASSPYRPAEDNYGYTF
V gene: TRBV6-6; J gene: TRBJ2-7; clone size: .; D gene: .; CDR3 DNA: TGTGCCAGCAGTAGGACAGCCTCAGTGTTTTACGAGCAGTACTTC; CDR3 protein: CASSRTASVFYEQYF
V gene: TRBV28; J gene: TRBJ2-3; clone size: .; D gene: .; CDR3 DNA: TGTGCCAGCAGCACGAACAGGGCAGATACGCAGTATTTT; CDR3 protein: CASSTNRADTQYF
V gene: TRBV19; J gene: TRBJ1-2; clone size: few; D gene: .; CDR3 DNA: TGTGCCAGTAATCCAGGGCCCTATGGCTACACCTTC; CDR3 protein: CASNPGPYGYTF
V gene: TRBV5-6; J gene: TRBJ1-2; clone size: .; D gene: .; CDR3 DNA: TGTGCCAGCAGCTTGGGGCAGGGAGTCTATGGCTACACCTTC; CDR3 protein: CASSLGQGVYGYTF
V gene: TRBV19; J gene: TRBJ1-2; clone size: .; D gene: TRBD1; CDR3 DNA: TGTGCCAGTAGTACAGGGACAGCTACATCTAACTATGGCTACACCTTC; CDR3 protein: CASSTGTATSNYGYTF
V gene: TRBV28; J gene: TRBJ2-7; clone size: once; D gene: TRBD1; CDR3 DNA: TGTGCCAGTAAAGCAGGGGGCTGGTACGAGCAGTACTTC; CDR3 protein: CASKAGGWYEQYF
V gene: TRBV2; J gene: TRBJ1-6; clone size: .; D gene: .; CDR3 DNA: TGTGCCAGCATTCTCAGGTGGGGGAATTCACCCCTCCACTTT; CDR3 protein: CASILRWGNSPLHF
V gene: TRBV5-1; J gene: TRBJ1-2; clone size: .; D gene: TRBD1; CDR3 DNA: TGCGCCAGCAGCTTGGGGACAGGTAGTAACTATGGCTACACCTTC; CDR3 protein: CASSLGTGSNYGYTF
V gene: TRBV18; J gene: TRBJ2-5; clone size: .; D gene: .; CDR3 DNA: TGTGCCAGCTCACCCGAGTACCAAGAGACCCAGTACTTC; CDR3 protein: CASSPEYQETQYF
V gene: TRBV19; J gene: TRBJ1-1; clone size: .; D gene: .; CDR3 DNA: TGTGCCATCAAGAGTCCCGGCACTGAAGCTTTCTTT; CDR3 protein: CAIKSPGTEAFF
V gene: TRBV9; J gene: TRBJ2-1; clone size: .; D gene: TRBD2; CDR3 DNA: TGTGCCAGCAGCGTAGTTACTAGCGGGAGGTACAATGAGCAGTTCTTC; CDR3 protein: CASSVVTSGRYNEQFF
V gene: TRBV11-1; J gene: TRBJ2-1; clone size: .; D gene: TRBD2; CDR3 DNA: TGTGCCAGCAGCTACTTTATTCGGGAGGCAGGGAATGAGCAGTTCTTC; CDR3 protein: CASSYFIREAGNEQFF
V gene: TRBV25-1; J gene: TRBJ1-2; clone size: .; D gene: .; CDR3 DNA: TGTGCCAGCAGCCGGAACTATGGCTACACCTTC; CDR3 protein: CASSRNYGYTF
V gene: TRBV24-1; J gene: TRBJ2-1; clone size: .; D gene: TRBD2; CDR3 DNA: TGTGCCACCAGTGCCCCGGGACTAGCGGTCCGAGGCTCCTACAATGAGCAGTTCTTC; CDR3 protein: CATSAPGLAVRGSYNEQFF
V gene: TRBV18; J gene: TRBJ1-5; clone size: once; D gene: .; CDR3 DNA: TGTGCCAGCTCACCGTCAGGGCGGCAGCCCCAGCATTTT; CDR3 protein: CASSPSGRQPQHF
V gene: TRBV28; J gene: TRBJ2-7; clone size: few; D gene: .; CDR3 DNA: TGTGCCAGCAGCCTTGACAGCCGGACCTACGAGCAGTACTTC; CDR3 protein: CASSLDSRTYEQYF
V gene: TRBV7-3; J gene: TRBJ2-3; clone size: .; D gene: .; CDR3 DNA: TGTGCCAGCAGCGGCAATCTTAGCACAGATACGCAGTATTTT; CDR3 protein: CASSGNLSTDTQYF
V gene: TRBV27; J gene: TRBJ1-5; clone size: .; D gene: .; CDR3 DNA: TGTGCCAGCAGTTTCCAGGGGTTGGGAAATCAGCCCCAGCATTTT; CDR3 protein: CASSFQGLGNQPQHF
V gene: TRBV24-1; J gene: TRBJ1-1; clone size: .; D gene: .; CDR3 DNA: TGTGCCACCAGTGATGCCTCTTTTGGGGGCGAAGCTTTCTTT; CDR3 protein: CATSDASFGGEAFF
V gene: TRBV7-9; J gene: TRBJ2-7; clone size: .; D gene: .; CDR3 DNA: TGTGCCAGCAGCTTAGGGGACGAGCAGTACTTC; CDR3 protein: CASSLGDEQYF
V gene: TRBV6-2/TRBV6-3; J gene: TRBJ2-5; clone size: once; D gene: .; CDR3 DNA: TGTGCCAGCAGTTACTCACAGACCCAGTACTTC; CDR3 protein: CASSYSQTQYF
V gene: TRBV10-2; J gene: TRBJ2-7; clone size: .; D gene: TRBD1; CDR3 DNA: TGCGCCCTTGGACAGGGTGTCTACGAGCAGTACTTC; CDR3 protein: CALGQGVYEQYF
V gene: TRBV9; J gene: TRBJ2-5; clone size: .; D gene: .; CDR3 DNA: TGTGCCAGCAGCCCCCAAAAGACTTCCCAAGAGACCCAGTACTTC; CDR3 protein: CASSPQKTSQETQYF
V gene: TRBV14; J gene: TRBJ1-6; clone size: .; D gene: .; CDR3 DNA: TGTGCCAGCAGCCCCGTTGCAGGGCTGGGTTCACCCCTCCACTTT; CDR3 protein: CASSPVAGLGSPLHF